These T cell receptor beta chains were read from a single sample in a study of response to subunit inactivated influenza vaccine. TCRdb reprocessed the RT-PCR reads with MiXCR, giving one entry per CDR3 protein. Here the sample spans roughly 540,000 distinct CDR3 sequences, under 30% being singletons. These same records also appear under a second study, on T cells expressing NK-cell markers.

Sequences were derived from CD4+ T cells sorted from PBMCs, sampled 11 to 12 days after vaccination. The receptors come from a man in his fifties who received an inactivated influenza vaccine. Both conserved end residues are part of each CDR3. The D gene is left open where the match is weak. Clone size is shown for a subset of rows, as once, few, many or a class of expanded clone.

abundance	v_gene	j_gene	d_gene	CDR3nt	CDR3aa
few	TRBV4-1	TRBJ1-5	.	TGCGCCAGCAGCCCCAGGTCCCCCCGTAGCAATCAGCCCCAGCATTTT	CASSPRSPRSNQPQHF
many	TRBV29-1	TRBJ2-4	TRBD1	TGCAGCGTCCTAGGGGGCAGGGGCAAAAACATTCAGTACTTC	CSVLGGRGKNIQYF
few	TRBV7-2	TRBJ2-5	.	TGTGCCAGCAGCTTAGAGTCCTCCAGGGGAGAGACCCAGTACTTC	CASSLESSRGETQYF
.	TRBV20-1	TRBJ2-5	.	TGCAGTGCTAGAAGTACTGCGAGAGAGACCCAGTACTTC	CSARSTARETQYF
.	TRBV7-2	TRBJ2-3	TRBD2	TGTGCCAGCAGCTTAAAGGGACTAGCCCGCACAGATACGCAGTATTTT	CASSLKGLARTDTQYF
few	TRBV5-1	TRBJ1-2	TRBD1	TGCGCCAGCAGCTCAGACAGGGCGGAAAATGGCTACACCTTC	CASSSDRAENGYTF
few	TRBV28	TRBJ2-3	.	TGTGCCAGCAAAACAGTTGGGGTCACAGATACGCAGTATTTT	CASKTVGVTDTQYF
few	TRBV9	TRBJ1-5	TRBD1	TGTGCCAGCAGCGAAGACGGGACAGGGATTCAGCCCCAGCATTTT	CASSEDGTGIQPQHF
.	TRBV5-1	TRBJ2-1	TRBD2	TGCGCCAGCAGCTTGGTCGGGACTAGTTACAATGAGCAGTTCTTC	CASSLVGTSYNEQFF
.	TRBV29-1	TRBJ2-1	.	TGCAGCGTCAGGGCGGATGAGCAGTTCTTC	CSVRADEQFF
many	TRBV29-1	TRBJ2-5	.	TGCAGCGTTGGGGGTCGCGCGGAGACCCAGTACTTC	CSVGGRAETQYF
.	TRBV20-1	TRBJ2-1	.	TGCAGTGCTAGAGAAGTTCTCAGGCAGACCTACAATGAGCAGTTCTTC	CSAREVLRQTYNEQFF
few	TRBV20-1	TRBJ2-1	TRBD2	TGCAGTGCTGGGACTAGCGGGGCGTTAGCCAATGAGCAGTTCTTC	CSAGTSGALANEQFF
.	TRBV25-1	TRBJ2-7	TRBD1	TGTGCCAGCAGTGAACACCCAGGAGGGACAGGGGGCGGCGAGCAGTACTTC	CASSEHPGGTGGGEQYF
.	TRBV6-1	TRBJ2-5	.	TGTGCCAGCCAGACAAGCAGGGTAGATACCCAGTACTTC	CASQTSRVDTQYF
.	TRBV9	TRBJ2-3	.	TGTGCCAGCAGCGTAACGGGGAAGGGCACAGATACGCAGTATTTT	CASSVTGKGTDTQYF
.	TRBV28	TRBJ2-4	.	TGTGCCAGCAGCCAGAGACTTGATTTGGCCAAAAACATTCAGTACTTC	CASSQRLDLAKNIQYF
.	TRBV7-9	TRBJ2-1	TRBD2	TGTGCCAGCAGCGGACCGGGACTAGCGGGAGTAAATGAGCAGTTCTTC	CASSGPGLAGVNEQFF
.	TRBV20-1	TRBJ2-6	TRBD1	TGCAGTGCTTCCAAGACAGGGGGCGGCTCTGGGGCCAACGTCCTGACTTTC	CSASKTGGGSGANVLTF
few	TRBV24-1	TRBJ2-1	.	TGTGCCACCGGCCAGGTCTCTGAGCAGTTCTTC	CATGQVSEQFF
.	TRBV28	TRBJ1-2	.	TGTGCCAGCAGTTTATTGTCCTACTATGGCTACACCTTC	CASSLLSYYGYTF
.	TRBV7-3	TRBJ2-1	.	TGTGCCAGCAGCCCCGGAGGATACTCCTACAATGAGCAGTTCTTC	CASSPGGYSYNEQFF
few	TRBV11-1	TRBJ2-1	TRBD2	TGTGCCAGCAGCTTATGGGCTAGCGGGGGGGCTCGCTATGTAAATGAGCAGTTCTTC	CASSLWASGGARYVNEQFF
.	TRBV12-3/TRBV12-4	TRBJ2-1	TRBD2	TGTGCCAGCAGTTTAGGACTAGCGGGAGGGATGGAGCAGTTCTTC	CASSLGLAGGMEQFF
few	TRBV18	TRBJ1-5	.	TGTGCCAGCTCACCAGGGGGTGTTCAGCCCCAGCATTTT	CASSPGGVQPQHF
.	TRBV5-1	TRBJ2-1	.	TGCGCCAGCAGCCTTAGCGGAACCTCGAGCTCCTACAATGAGCAGTTCTTC	CASSLSGTSSSYNEQFF
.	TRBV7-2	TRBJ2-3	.	TGTGCCAGCGGTTCGTATACGCAGTATTTT	CASGSYTQYF
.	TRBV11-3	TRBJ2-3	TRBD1	TGTGCCAGCAGCTTACACGACAGGGGAAGTGATACGCAGTATTTT	CASSLHDRGSDTQYF
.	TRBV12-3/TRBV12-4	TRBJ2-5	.	TGTGCCAGCAGTTTAGACCAGATCGGGACCCAGTACTTC	CASSLDQIGTQYF
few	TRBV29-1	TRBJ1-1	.	TGCAGAACGACAAGAGGGAGTGACACTGAAGCTTTCTTT	CRTTRGSDTEAFF
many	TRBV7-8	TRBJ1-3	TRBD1	TGTGCCAGCAGTCGTAACAGGGGGAGTTCGGGAAACACCATATATTTT	CASSRNRGSSGNTIYF
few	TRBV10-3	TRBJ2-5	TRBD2	TGTGCCACTGCGGGGGGGGTCCAAGAGACCCAGTACTTC	CATAGGVQETQYF
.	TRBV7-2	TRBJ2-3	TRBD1	TGTGCCAGCAGCTCCGGGAAGGGGGCAGGGACAGATACGCAGTATTTT	CASSSGKGAGTDTQYF
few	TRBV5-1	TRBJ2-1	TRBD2	TGCGCCAGCAGCTTGGGGATTAGCGGGAGATCCTACAATGAGCAGTTCTTC	CASSLGISGRSYNEQFF
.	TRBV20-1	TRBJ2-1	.	TGCAGTGCTAGAGTAGGGGTCTCCTCCTACAATGAGCAGTTCTTC	CSARVGVSSYNEQFF
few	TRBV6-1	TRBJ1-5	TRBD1	TGTGCCAGCAGTGGAACAGGGGGAGGTCAGCCCCAGCATTTT	CASSGTGGGQPQHF
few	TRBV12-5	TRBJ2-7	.	TGTGCTAGTGGTTTGGTCATCCGGGAGCAGTACTTC	CASGLVIREQYF
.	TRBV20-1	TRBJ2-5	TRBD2	TGCAGTCTAGCGGGGGGCCAAGAGACCCAGTACTTC	CSLAGGQETQYF
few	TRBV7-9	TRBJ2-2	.	TGTGCCAGCAGGTCAGGGCCCTACTCGAACACCGGGGAGCTGTTTTTT	CASRSGPYSNTGELFF
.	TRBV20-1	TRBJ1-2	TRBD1	TGCAGTCACAGGGGCCGTAACTATGGCTACACCTTC	CSHRGRNYGYTF
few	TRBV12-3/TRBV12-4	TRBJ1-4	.	TGTGCCAGCACGAGGGGGAGCGAAAAACTGTTTTTT	CASTRGSEKLFF
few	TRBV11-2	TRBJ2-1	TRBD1	TGTGCCAGCAGCAACCGGGACAGGGCCGGAAATGAGCAGTTCTTC	CASSNRDRAGNEQFF
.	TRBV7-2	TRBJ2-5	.	TGTGCCAGCAGCTTACGGGGTAGCGATGAGACCCAGTACTTC	CASSLRGSDETQYF
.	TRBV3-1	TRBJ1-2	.	TGTGCCAGCAGCCAACAGGGGTTGGACTATGGCTACACCTTC	CASSQQGLDYGYTF